Listed below are T cell receptor beta chains from one sample, sequenced in a study of blood T cell repertoires in COVID-19. Here immunoSEQ multiplex PCR was the method, and the copy in TCRdb shows in-frame clones only, minus some. The profile shows more than 450,000 clones, around 87% of them singletons. Sequenced material: PBMCs or T cells enriched from blood (not recorded which). The receptor set was obtained from a woman under 30 who had recovered from COVID-19. Both conserved end residues are part of each CDR3. Fields, in order: V gene, D gene, clone size, J gene, CDR3 protein, CDR3 DNA. The D gene is left open where the match is weak. Clone size appears in some rows only: once, few, many, or a class for an expanded clone.

v_gene: TRBV5-1
d_gene: TRBD1
abundance: .
j_gene: TRBJ2-1
CDR3aa: CASSFKGQGNEQFF
CDR3nt: TGCGCCAGCAGCTTTAAAGGACAGGGTAATGAGCAGTTCTTC

v_gene: TRBV5-1
d_gene: .
abundance: few
j_gene: TRBJ2-3
CDR3aa: CASSSSSSGADTQYF
CDR3nt: TGCGCCAGCAGCTCCAGTAGTAGCGGCGCAGATACGCAGTATTTT

v_gene: TRBV30
d_gene: TRBD1
abundance: .
j_gene: TRBJ1-2
CDR3aa: CAWRPGGSGYTF
CDR3nt: TGTGCCTGGAGACCAGGGGGGAGCGGCTACACCTTC

v_gene: TRBV5-4
d_gene: .
abundance: .
j_gene: TRBJ2-5
CDR3aa: CASSFDFSGTDQYF
CDR3nt: TGTGCCAGCAGCTTCGATTTTAGCGGGACAGACCAGTACTTC

v_gene: TRBV7-8
d_gene: .
abundance: .
j_gene: TRBJ1-1
CDR3aa: CASSLAFEAGSEAFF
CDR3nt: TGTGCCAGCAGCTTAGCCTTCGAGGCAGGGTCTGAAGCTTTCTTT

v_gene: TRBV6-5
d_gene: TRBD1
abundance: few
j_gene: TRBJ1-2
CDR3aa: CASLSGGGYTF
CDR3nt: TGTGCCAGCCTCTCAGGGGGAGGCTACACCTTC

v_gene: TRBV6-1
d_gene: .
abundance: .
j_gene: TRBJ1-5
CDR3aa: CASSDTSNQPQHF
CDR3nt: TGTGCCAGCAGTGACACAAGCAATCAGCCCCAGCATTTT

v_gene: TRBV2
d_gene: .
abundance: .
j_gene: TRBJ1-5
CDR3aa: CASSEAVGYNQPQHF
CDR3nt: TGTGCCAGCAGTGAAGCGGTCGGGTACAATCAGCCCCAGCATTTT

v_gene: TRBV30
d_gene: TRBD1
abundance: .
j_gene: TRBJ1-1
CDR3aa: CAWGTDINTEAFF
CDR3nt: TGTGCCTGGGGGACAGACATAAACACTGAAGCTTTCTTT

v_gene: TRBV29-1
d_gene: .
abundance: .
j_gene: TRBJ2-2
CDR3aa: CSVQGFGGELFF
CDR3nt: TGCAGCGTACAGGGATTTGGCGGGGAGCTGTTTTTT

v_gene: TRBV6-2/TRBV6-3
d_gene: TRBD2
abundance: .
j_gene: TRBJ2-3
CDR3aa: CASSYPLPRLAGGTDTQYF
CDR3nt: TGTGCCAGCAGTTACCCTCTCCCCCGACTAGCGGGGGGCACAGATACGCAGTATTTT

v_gene: TRBV5-6
d_gene: .
abundance: .
j_gene: TRBJ1-6
CDR3aa: CASSIPGENSPLHF
CDR3nt: TGTGCCAGCAGCATCCCAGGCGAGAATTCACCCCTCCACTTT

v_gene: TRBV4-2
d_gene: .
abundance: .
j_gene: TRBJ1-4
CDR3aa: CASSQVLGDGNEKLFF
CDR3nt: TGTGCCAGCAGCCAGGTTCTCGGGGATGGTAATGAAAAACTGTTTTTT

v_gene: TRBV2
d_gene: .
abundance: .
j_gene: TRBJ1-2
CDR3aa: CASGGGVRVNYGYTF
CDR3nt: TGTGCCAGCGGAGGTGGGGTCCGGGTCAACTATGGCTACACCTTC

v_gene: TRBV7-3
d_gene: TRBD2
abundance: .
j_gene: TRBJ2-5
CDR3aa: CASSSGLAAQETQYF
CDR3nt: TGTGCCAGCAGCTCGGGACTAGCGGCCCAAGAGACCCAGTACTTC

v_gene: TRBV3-1/TRBV3-2
d_gene: TRBD2
abundance: .
j_gene: TRBJ2-5
CDR3aa: CASSQMGGGLAVFQETQYF
CDR3nt: TGTGCCAGCAGCCAAATGGGGGGGGGACTAGCGGTCTTCCAAGAGACCCAGTACTTC

v_gene: TRBV30
d_gene: TRBD1
abundance: .
j_gene: TRBJ1-1
CDR3aa: CAWSVGTGPYEAFF
CDR3nt: TGTGCCTGGAGCGTTGGGACAGGACCGTATGAAGCTTTCTTT

v_gene: TRBV28
d_gene: .
abundance: .
j_gene: TRBJ1-5
CDR3aa: CASSLWQGTHSNQPQHF
CDR3nt: TGTGCCAGCAGTTTATGGCAGGGGACCCACAGCAATCAGCCCCAGCATTTT

v_gene: TRBV10-3
d_gene: TRBD1
abundance: .
j_gene: TRBJ1-2
CDR3aa: CAISETTGGCTF
CDR3nt: TGTGCCATCAGTGAGACGACAGGGGGCTGCACCTTC

v_gene: TRBV6-5
d_gene: .
abundance: .
j_gene: TRBJ1-2
CDR3aa: CASSYRQGGYTF
CDR3nt: TGTGCCAGCAGTTATCGACAAGGAGGCTACACCTTC

v_gene: TRBV5-6
d_gene: .
abundance: .
j_gene: TRBJ2-5
CDR3aa: CASRGGGETQYF
CDR3nt: TGTGCCAGCAGGGGAGGGGGAGAGACCCAGTACTTC

v_gene: TRBV5-1
d_gene: TRBD1
abundance: .
j_gene: TRBJ2-7
CDR3aa: CASSSQGSNEQYF
CDR3nt: TGCGCCAGCAGCTCACAGGGGTCCAACGAGCAGTACTTC

v_gene: TRBV6-5
d_gene: TRBD1
abundance: .
j_gene: TRBJ1-5
CDR3aa: CASSPGQSNQPQHF
CDR3nt: TGTGCCAGCAGCCCGGGACAGAGCAATCAGCCCCAGCATTTT

v_gene: TRBV19
d_gene: TRBD2
abundance: many
j_gene: TRBJ2-2
CDR3aa: CASSLLGGETGELFF
CDR3nt: TGTGCCAGTAGTCTGCTCGGGGGGGAAACCGGGGAGCTGTTTTTT

v_gene: TRBV19
d_gene: .
abundance: few
j_gene: TRBJ1-5
CDR3aa: CASSPLLWAGNSNQPQHF
CDR3nt: TGTGCCAGTAGCCCCCTCCTTTGGGCAGGGAATAGCAATCAGCCCCAGCATTTT

v_gene: TRBV7-8
d_gene: .
abundance: .
j_gene: TRBJ1-5
CDR3aa: CASSLRDQPQHF
CDR3nt: TGTGCCAGCAGCTTACGGGATCAGCCCCAGCATTTT

v_gene: TRBV7-2
d_gene: .
abundance: .
j_gene: TRBJ2-1
CDR3aa: CASSSSSYNEQFF
CDR3nt: TGTGCCAGCAGCTCGAGCTCCTACAATGAGCAGTTCTTC

v_gene: TRBV5-1
d_gene: TRBD1
abundance: .
j_gene: TRBJ1-1
CDR3aa: CASSFSPDRGDTEAFF
CDR3nt: TGCGCCAGCAGCTTTTCACCGGACAGGGGGGACACTGAAGCTTTCTTT

v_gene: TRBV7-3
d_gene: TRBD2
abundance: .
j_gene: TRBJ2-1
CDR3aa: CASSFDSGAYNEQFF
CDR3nt: TGTGCCAGCAGCTTTGATAGCGGGGCCTACAATGAGCAGTTCTTC

v_gene: TRBV5-1
d_gene: .
abundance: .
j_gene: TRBJ1-2
CDR3aa: CASSLEFGGDGYTF
CDR3nt: TGCGCCAGCAGCTTGGAATTTGGAGGAGACGGCTACACCTTC

v_gene: TRBV4-2
d_gene: TRBD2
abundance: .
j_gene: TRBJ2-5
CDR3aa: CASSQDPGGETQYF
CDR3nt: TGTGCCAGCAGCCAAGATCCCGGGGGGGAGACCCAGTACTTC

v_gene: TRBV6-4
d_gene: .
abundance: .
j_gene: TRBJ1-1
CDR3aa: CASSDDGDTEAFF
CDR3nt: TGTGCCAGCAGCGATGACGGAGACACTGAAGCTTTCTTT

v_gene: TRBV14
d_gene: TRBD1
abundance: .
j_gene: TRBJ2-3
CDR3aa: CASSRNGQGFPDTQYF
CDR3nt: TGTGCCAGCAGCCGAAACGGACAGGGATTCCCAGATACGCAGTATTTT

v_gene: TRBV20-1
d_gene: TRBD1
abundance: .
j_gene: TRBJ1-5
CDR3aa: CSASGADRGNQPQHF
CDR3nt: TGCAGTGCTAGTGGAGCCGACAGGGGTAATCAGCCCCAGCATTTT

v_gene: TRBV7-8
d_gene: .
abundance: .
j_gene: TRBJ2-7
CDR3aa: CASSLLKGHYEQYF
CDR3nt: TGTGCCAGCAGCTTACTTAAGGGACACTACGAGCAGTACTTC

v_gene: TRBV5-6
d_gene: .
abundance: .
j_gene: TRBJ2-7
CDR3aa: CASSLAWSMEQYF
CDR3nt: TGTGCCAGCAGCTTGGCTTGGAGTATGGAGCAGTACTTC

v_gene: TRBV5-4
d_gene: .
abundance: .
j_gene: TRBJ2-2
CDR3aa: CASSLDRGAGGELFF
CDR3nt: TGTGCCAGCAGCTTGGATCGCGGGGCCGGCGGGGAGCTGTTTTTT

v_gene: TRBV5-1
d_gene: .
abundance: .
j_gene: TRBJ1-1
CDR3aa: CASSWGVRTEAFF
CDR3nt: TGCGCCAGCAGCTGGGGGGTTCGTACTGAAGCTTTCTTT

v_gene: TRBV2
d_gene: .
abundance: .
j_gene: TRBJ1-2
CDR3aa: CASSSYREGGYTF
CDR3nt: TGTGCCAGCAGTTCCTACAGGGAGGGTGGCTACACCTTC

v_gene: TRBV27
d_gene: .
abundance: .
j_gene: TRBJ1-1
CDR3aa: CASSLIRDTEAFF
CDR3nt: TGTGCCAGCAGTTTAATCAGGGACACTGAAGCTTTCTTT

v_gene: TRBV20-1
d_gene: .
abundance: .
j_gene: TRBJ2-7
CDR3aa: CSASKGSYEQYF
CDR3nt: TGCAGTGCTAGTAAGGGGTCCTACGAGCAGTACTTC

v_gene: TRBV6-5
d_gene: .
abundance: .
j_gene: TRBJ1-6
CDR3aa: CASRPDGNNSPLHF
CDR3nt: TGTGCCAGCAGGCCAGATGGCAATAATTCACCCCTCCACTTT

v_gene: TRBV19
d_gene: .
abundance: .
j_gene: TRBJ1-1
CDR3aa: CATLNRDLRNTEAFF
CDR3nt: TGTGCCACACTAAACAGGGATCTCCGGAACACTGAAGCTTTCTTT

v_gene: TRBV5-1
d_gene: TRBD1
abundance: .
j_gene: TRBJ1-1
CDR3aa: CASRSGTGATEAFF
CDR3nt: TGCGCCAGCAGGTCCGGGACAGGGGCCACTGAAGCTTTCTTT

v_gene: TRBV6-5
d_gene: .
abundance: .
j_gene: TRBJ2-5
CDR3aa: CASSYERVETQYF
CDR3nt: TGTGCCAGCAGTTACGAGCGGGTGGAGACCCAGTACTTC

v_gene: TRBV27
d_gene: .
abundance: .
j_gene: TRBJ2-5
CDR3aa: CASKNLGGETQYF
CDR3nt: TGTGCCAGCAAAAACTTAGGAGGGGAGACCCAGTACTTC

v_gene: TRBV7-2
d_gene: .
abundance: .
j_gene: TRBJ1-3
CDR3aa: CASSLSPGSGNTIYF
CDR3nt: TGTGCCAGCAGCTTATCCCCGGGCTCTGGAAACACCATATATTTT

v_gene: TRBV4-2
d_gene: .
abundance: .
j_gene: TRBJ1-3
CDR3aa: CASSRYEGVASGNTIYF
CDR3nt: TGTGCCAGCAGCCGATATGAGGGGGTAGCCTCTGGAAACACCATATATTTT